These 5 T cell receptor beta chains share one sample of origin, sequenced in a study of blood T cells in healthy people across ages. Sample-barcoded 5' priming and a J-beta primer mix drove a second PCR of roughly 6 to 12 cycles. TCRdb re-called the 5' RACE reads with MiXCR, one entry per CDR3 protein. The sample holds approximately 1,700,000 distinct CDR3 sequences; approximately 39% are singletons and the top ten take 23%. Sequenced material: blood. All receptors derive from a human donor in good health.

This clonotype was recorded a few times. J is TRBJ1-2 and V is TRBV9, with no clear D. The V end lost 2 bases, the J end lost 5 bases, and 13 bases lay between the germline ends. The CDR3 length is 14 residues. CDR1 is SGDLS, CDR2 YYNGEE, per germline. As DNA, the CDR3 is TGTGCCAGCAGCGTGGGAGACGTGGGGTATGGCTACACCTTC. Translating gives CASSVGDVGYGYTF.

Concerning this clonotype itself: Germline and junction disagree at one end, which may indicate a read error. The CDR3 loop reads CIVVSVNEQYF. For the CDR3, the DNA is TGCATCGTTGTTTCTGTGAACGAGCAGTACTTC. The chain uses TRBV29-1 and TRBJ2-7; D not resolved. Germline V CDR1 and CDR2: SQVTM, ANQGSEA. There are 11 residues in the CDR3.

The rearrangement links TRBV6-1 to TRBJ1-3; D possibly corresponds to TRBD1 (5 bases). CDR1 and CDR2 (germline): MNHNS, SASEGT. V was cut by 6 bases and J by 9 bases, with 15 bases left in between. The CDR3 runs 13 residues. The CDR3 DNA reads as TGTGCCAGCAGCCACGAGCTGGGGGGCACCATATATTTT. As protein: CASSHELGGTIYF.

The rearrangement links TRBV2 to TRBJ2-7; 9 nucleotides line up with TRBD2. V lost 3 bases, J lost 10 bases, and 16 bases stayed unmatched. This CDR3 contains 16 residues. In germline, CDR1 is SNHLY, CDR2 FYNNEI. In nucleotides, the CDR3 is TGTGCCAGCAGTGAGTTTGGTCTAGCGGGGATTGTTGACCAGTACTTC. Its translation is CASSEFGLAGIVDQYF. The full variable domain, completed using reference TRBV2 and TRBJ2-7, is EPEVTQTPSHQVTQMGQEVILRCVPISNHLYFYWYRQILGQKVEFLVSFYNNEISEKSEIFDDQFSVERPDGSNFTLKIRSTKLEDSAMYFCASSEFGLAGIVDQYFGPGTRLTVT.

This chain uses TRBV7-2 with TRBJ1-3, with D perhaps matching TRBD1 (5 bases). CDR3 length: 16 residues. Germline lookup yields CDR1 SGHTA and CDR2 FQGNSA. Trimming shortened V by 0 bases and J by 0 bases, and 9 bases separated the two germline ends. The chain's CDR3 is CASSLARGGSGNTIYF. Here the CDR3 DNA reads TGTGCCAGCAGCTTAGCGCGGGGCGGCTCTGGAAACACCATATATTTT.